This T cell receptor beta chain originates from a study of PD-L1 blockade in urothelial cancer. Study-level background: Analyses used blood from 3 weeks (second dose) and 6 weeks after treatment start. Median T cell yield per blood sample was about 140,000 cells.

Sequencing was performed with immunoSEQ multiplex PCR; in TCRdb, only in-frame clones are kept and a portion is missing. The repertoire has more than 45,000 clones, approximately 90% of them found once; the top ten carry roughly 3.9%. The study collected 1 to 8 samples per patient, pretreatment and on-treatment. The receptor was isolated from a man older than 75 with urothelial cancer. Sequenced here: PBMCs, sampled around atezolizumab (anti-PD-L1) treatment.

The CDR3: CASSLLGLPNTQYF. The CDR3 DNA reads as TGTGCCAGCAGCTTATTGGGACTACCGAATACGCAGTATTTT. The gene calls are TRBV7-2 and TRBJ2-3; 7 bases line up with TRBD2. Germline V lookup: CDR1 SGHTA, CDR2 FQGNSA. The CDR3 loop spans 14 amino acids. V lost 2 bases to trimming and J lost 7 bases; unmatched junction nucleotides: 6.